The present T cell receptor beta chain was sequenced within a study of cytomegalovirus exposure and HLA in healthy donors. Worth noting for this clone: The antigen remains unidentified.

Broader study findings: Most TCR sequences were rare, but some public TCRs occurred in many donors. Reports indicate that TCR beta sequences accurately predicted the HLA-A and HLA-B alleles of most subjects.

The PCR made use of 60 Vbeta and 13 Jbeta primers. Here immunoSEQ multiplex PCR was the method, and the copy in TCRdb shows in-frame clones only, minus some. The sample includes some 110,000 clones, roughly 66% of them seen just once. This TCR derives from a young man in good health and CMV-seronegative. The sequencing input was PBMCs.

The DNA for the CDR3 is TGTGCCAGCACCCCCGGTCGAGGTCAGCCCCAGCATTTT. Translating gives CASTPGRGQPQHF. The chain combines TRBV6-5 with TRBJ1-5, with no clear D. The V end lost 7 bases, the J end lost 6 bases, and 13 bases lay between the germline ends. CDR1 MNHEY and CDR2 SVGAGI come from the germline V gene. The CDR3 extends over 13 amino acids.